The sequence of this T cell receptor beta chain was determined in a study of technical replicates of blood from a handful of donors. This CDR3 contains 14 residues. After removal of 7 bases from V and 6 bases from J, the junction contained 8 bases not matched to a gene. The germline V gene has CDR1 MNHEY and CDR2 SMNVEV (reference sequence). Profiling relied on immunoSEQ multiplex PCR, and the TCRdb table lists in-frame clones only, not all of them. There are approximately 99,000 clones in the sample; 95% occur only once, and more than 0.2% lies in the top ten. The chain is built from TRBV27 and TRBJ2-7; TRBD1 aligns across 11 bases. Sequencing input: T cells isolated from PBMCs. The sequence derives from a human donor in good health. DNA of the CDR3: TGTGCCAGCATCCCCTGGGACAGGGGGGGCGAGCAGTACTTC. Its protein product is CASIPWDRGGEQYF.